This T cell receptor (beta chain) was sequenced during a study of identical twins. CDR3 length: 14 residues. Germline-derived CDR1 and CDR2 are SGHTA and FQGNSA. V shed 1 base and J shed 2 bases, with 9 bases lying between them. This clonotype was found many times. The donor group consisted entirely of healthy Caucasians. TCRdb ran MiXCR on the 5' RACE reads and lists one entry per CDR3 protein. This sample has around 480,000 distinct CDR3 sequences, with roughly an eighth found just once. This sample also appeared in a second study, on yellow fever vaccine responses in identical twins.

This sequence was found in a woman in her late teens or twenties in good health. The sample was CD4+ T cells sorted from blood. The gene calls are TRBV7-2 and TRBJ2-7; D is unresolved. The CDR3 coding sequence is TGTGCCAGCAGCTTAGGAGGCAGCACCTACGAGCAGTACTTC. Its protein is CASSLGGSTYEQYF.